This T cell receptor (beta chain) is drawn from a study of T cells in women clearing cervical HPV infection. The study, taken as a whole, reports: TRBV6-7 relative abundance averaged approximately 0.11% in cases and under 0.2% in controls.

As to this clone: Its cognate antigen is unknown. The read terminates 3 residues ahead of where the CDR3 ends, so the germline J gene completes it.

The repertoire was sequenced with immunoSEQ multiplex PCR; TCRdb's copy has only in-frame clones and lacks some. The ten most abundant clones cover roughly 24% of a sample with 21,000 or so clones. The V gene's germline CDR1 is WNHNN and CDR2 SYGVQD (reference sequence). V dropped 6 bases and J dropped 2 bases, with 12 bases sitting between them. The CDR3 is 14 amino acids. This sequence joins TRBV10-1 and TRBJ2-3; TRBD1 is a possible D gene (6 bases). The sample taken for sequencing was blood buffy coat. The source of this sequence is a woman aged 18-70 years with a cervical HPV16 infection that either progressed to CIN3+ or cleared (not recorded which). The part of the CDR3 DNA that was read is TGCGCCAGCAGCCAGGGGAGTGACACAGATACG. Encoded protein: CASSQGSDTDT. In full, the CDR3 reads CASSQGSDTDTQYF.